This T cell receptor (beta chain) appears in the sequencing data of a study of blood T cell repertoires in COVID-19. Study-level background: The United States, Italy and Spain were the sources of the acute and convalescent COVID-19 samples.

In the source study's methods: How many nucleated cells were present was estimated from reference gene primer amplification. Data came from immunoSEQ multiplex PCR; TCRdb stores just in-frame clones and leaves some out. The DNA was the basis for D and trimming; V, J and clone size are from that table. Of about 190,000 clones in the sample, approximately 84% were seen once. The cohort comprised adults aged 18 to 89 years residing in about 25 US areas. The length of the CDR3 is 15 residues. Germline-derived CDR1 and CDR2 are SGHAT and FQNNGV. V gave up 6 bases and J gave up 3 bases, with 17 bases separating them.

The chain recombines TRBV11-2 with TRBJ1-2; maybe TRBD1 (6 bases). The sample taken for sequencing was PBMCs or T cells enriched from blood (not recorded which). This TCR came from a woman in her thirties who had recovered from COVID-19. This chain's CDR3 is CASSQGPGSHYGYTF. The CDR3 bases are TGTGCCAGCAGTCAGGGGCCAGGGTCCCACTATGGCTACACCTTC.